This T cell receptor beta chain was recovered during a study of T-cell reconstitution after alpha-beta-depleted transplantation in children (TCRdb year 2016). Broadly, across the study: T-cell immune reconstitution after TCRalphabeta/CD19-depleted allogeneic hematopoietic cell transplantation in children was quantitatively tracked in the study by means of TCR repertoire profiling.

Library construction relied on PCR. The instrument given in TCRdb is Illumina HiSeq 2500. To normalize quantification of the TCRbeta repertoire, the TCR libraries were built with molecular barcoding that relied on unique molecular identifiers. The public reads were reanalyzed by TCRdb: fastp trimming at Q25, MiXCR alignment, in-frame beta chains only. Each entry merges the rows of one CDR3 protein and shows their most common DNA and genes. The sample contains some 280,000 distinct CDR3 sequences, 9.9% of them found a single time. About 9.4% of the sample is held by the ten biggest clonotypes. This clonotype was observed a handful of times. Its antigen has not been determined. No qualities accompany the bases; no much larger clone lies one base away. Trimming at the junction amounts to 5 bases on V and 4 bases on J, and the germline ends lie 6 bases apart. CDR1 and CDR2 (SEHNR, FQNEAQ) derive from the germline V gene (reference sequence). The CDR3 has 12 amino acids, counting the end cysteine and phenylalanine. The CDR3 DNA has 36 bases and is translated from base 1.

Specimen: PBMCs from the stem cell graft donor, collected from the stem cell graft. The chain is assembled from TRBV7-9 and TRBJ1-3; there is no confident call for the D gene. The TCR was taken from a human donor who donated a stem cell graft to a child with SCID. The CDR3 protein: CASSEAGNTIYF. In nucleotides, the sequence is TGTGCCAGCAGCGAAGCCGGAAACACCATATATTTT.